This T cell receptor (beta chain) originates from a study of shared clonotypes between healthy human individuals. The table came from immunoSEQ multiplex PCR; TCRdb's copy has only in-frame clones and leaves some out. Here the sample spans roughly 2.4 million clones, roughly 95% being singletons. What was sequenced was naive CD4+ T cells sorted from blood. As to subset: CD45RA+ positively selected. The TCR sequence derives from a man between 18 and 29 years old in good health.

The CDR3 coding sequence is TGTGCCAGCAGTGGCCGGGATCGAGAGACCCAGTACTTC. Translated, it gives CASSGRDRETQYF. The V and J genes are TRBV2 and TRBJ2-5; possibly TRBD2 for D (5 bases). Deletions cut 4 bases from V and 4 bases from J, with 10 bases between. Germline values: CDR1 SNHLY, CDR2 FYNNEI. The CDR3 consists of 13 residues. Looking up the rest from reference TRBV2 and TRBJ2-5 gives the full variable domain: EPEVTQTPSHQVTQMGQEVILRCVPISNHLYFYWYRQILGQKVEFLVSFYNNEISEKSEIFDDQFSVERPDGSNFTLKIRSTKLEDSAMYFCASSGRDRETQYFGPGTRLLVL.